This T cell receptor (beta chain) was obtained from a study of CD8 T cells in ankylosing spondylitis. Whole-study findings and limits: Within ankylosing spondylitis blood, a TCR beta motif made up of seven or eight highly homologous variants appeared to be characteristic. The clones that were linked to disease were reported to be significantly enriched in matched synovial fluid samples from ankylosing spondylitis patients. There were earlier reports of some motif variants in reactive arthritis synovial fluid and blood.

Quantitative 5'-RACE with molecular barcodes produced the TCR beta libraries. From the 5' RACE reads, TCRdb called clonotypes with MiXCR, one entry per CDR3 protein. In the table there are nearly 350,000 distinct CDR3 sequences, 14% to 15% of which are singletons. V lost 8 bases and J 9 bases, leaving 14 bases between the germline ends. Germline V gene data show CDR1 as LNHNV and CDR2 as YYDKDF (reference sequence). CDR3 size: 13 residues. Notes on this clonotype: Its antigen is unidentified.

The rearrangement uses TRBV15 and TRBJ1-6; D possibly corresponds to TRBD1 (6 bases). This TCR came from a male donor with ankylosing spondylitis or in good health (not recorded which). The sample taken for sequencing was blood, either unsorted or a sorted T cell fraction (not recorded which). CDR3 sequence (DNA): TGTGCCACCGAAAAGGGGGATCGTTCACCCCTCCACTTT. Amino acid sequence: CATEKGDRSPLHF.